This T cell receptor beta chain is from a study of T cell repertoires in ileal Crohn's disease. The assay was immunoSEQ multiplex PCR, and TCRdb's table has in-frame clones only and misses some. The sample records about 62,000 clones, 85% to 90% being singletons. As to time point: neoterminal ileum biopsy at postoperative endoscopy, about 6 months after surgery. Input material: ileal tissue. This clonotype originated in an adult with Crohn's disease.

CDR3 sequence (DNA): TGTGCCAGCTCACCTCCTACTAGCGGGGGGCCCCACAATGAGCAGTTCTTC. Protein sequence: CASSPPTSGGPHNEQFF. The chain is built from TRBV18 and TRBJ2-1, with TRBD2 identical over 12 bases. The V gene end was trimmed by 3 bases and the J gene end by 5 bases; junction bases not matched to a gene: 8. The CDR3 is made up of 17 amino acids. CDR1 and CDR2 (germline): KGHSH, LQKENI.